The clone carrying this T cell receptor beta chain turned up a few times. The target antigen is unknown. The data originate from a study of cytomegalovirus exposure and HLA in healthy donors. Whole-study findings and limits: Equally common other TCR beta chains were less clonally expanded than HLA-associated ones, a later analysis found.

PCR amplification relied on 60 Vbeta primers (plus 13 Jbeta primers). Some clones are missing from TCRdb's copy, which holds only in-frame ones; the method was immunoSEQ multiplex PCR. Of 90,000 to 110,000 clones in the sample, 75% are singletons; the top ten hold under 1.5%. CDR3 length equals 13 residues. Germline V gene data show CDR1 as SEHNR and CDR2 as FQNEAQ (reference sequence). The ends were cut back, 5 bases at V and 0 bases at J, with 5 bases in the middle. The chain is built from TRBV7-9 and TRBJ1-5, with no clear D. The source of this sequence is a man in his forties in good health and CMV-seronegative. The sequenced sample was PBMCs. The CDR3 sequence is CASSLSSNQPQHF. DNA of the CDR3: TGTGCCAGCAGCCTTAGTAGCAATCAGCCCCAGCATTTT.